One sample yielded the 22 T cell receptor beta chains listed below, sequenced in a study of blood T cell repertoires in COVID-19 (dated by TCRdb to the early 2020s). Receptors were amplified or captured by the immunoSEQ multiplex PCR assay. Held by TCRdb, this immuneACCESS table contains in-frame sequences only and omits some clones. Under half of the omission traces to an unresolved V gene where checked; the cause of the rest is unknown. The sample table lists around 100,000 clones, approximately 90% of them with a count of one. Of the sample, roughly 1.9% is held by the ten largest clones. Input material: peripheral blood. Receptors originate from a man in his fifties with active COVID-19.

The chain links TRBV7-2 to TRBJ2-1, with TRBD2 matching over 11 bases. From germline, CDR1 is SGHTA and CDR2 FQGNSA. With V trimmed by 4 bases and J by 15 bases, 8 bases remained unmatched. This CDR3 is built from 13 residues. CDR3 DNA sequence: TGTGCCAGCAGCTCTGGACTAGCGGGCAAGCGGTTCTTC. This encodes CASSSGLAGKRFF. The variable domain in full, completed from reference TRBV7-2 and TRBJ2-1, reads GAGVSQSPSNKVTEKGKDVELRCDPISGHTALYWYRQSLGQGLEFLIYFQGNSAPDKSGLPSDRFSAERTGGSVSTLTIQRTQQEDSAVYLCASSSGLAGKRFFGPGTRLTVL.

This clone was counted once. The V gene is TRBV5-1, the J gene TRBJ2-3; 10 bases agree with TRBD2. Trimming removed 5 bases from V and 1 base from J; junction bases left unmatched: 7. The length of the CDR3 is 16 residues. CDR1 SGHRS and CDR2 YFSETQ come from the germline V gene. CDR3 DNA: TGCGCCAGCAGACTTGGACTAGCGGCGGGCACAGATACGCAGTATTTT. It specifies CASRLGLAAGTDTQYF. The variable domain in full, with the rest retrieved from reference TRBV5-1 and TRBJ2-3, is KAGVTQTPRYLIKTRGQQVTLSCSPISGHRSVSWYQQTPGQGLQFLFEYFSETQRNKGNFPGRFSGRQFSNSRSEMNVSTLELGDSALYLCASRLGLAAGTDTQYFGPGTRLTVL.

The CDR3: CASKGQTYYNEQFF. DNA for the CDR3: TGTGCCAGCAAAGGACAGACGTACTACAATGAGCAGTTCTTC. The V gene is TRBV5-6, the J gene TRBJ2-1; D may be TRBD1 (6 bases). Trimming took 6 bases from V and 3 from J, leaving 13 bases between them. Germline V gene sequence: CDR1 SGHDT, CDR2 YYEEEE. The CDR3 has 14 amino acids.

The chain combines TRBV7-9 with TRBJ2-7, with a weak D call TRBD2 (6 bases). This CDR3 has 15 amino acids. The V gene's germline CDR1 is SEHNR and CDR2 FQNEAQ (reference sequence). CDR3 DNA: TGTGCCAGCAGCCTAGCCGGGAGCAGCTCCTACGAGCAGTACGTC. Translated, it gives CASSLAGSSSYEQYV.

This clone was seen more than once but under ten times. The same CDR3 can be traced to other DNA sequences in this sample. The V call is TRBV7-2, the J call TRBJ2-1, with 12 bases aligning to TRBD2. Trimming took 3 bases from V and 9 from J; bases not matched to a gene: 9. Germline-derived CDR1 and CDR2 are SGHTA and FQGNSA. CDR3 length: 16 amino acids. CDR3 in DNA: TGTGCCAGCAGCTTGCTAGCGGGGGGGCTTGGGTTTGAGCAGTTCTTC. This codes for CASSLLAGGLGFEQFF.

The CDR3 region has the DNA TGTGCCAGCAGCCCTAGGGATAAGGGGACAGATACGCAGTATTTT. This gives the protein CASSPRDKGTDTQYF. The rearrangement uses TRBV6-6 and TRBJ2-3; D might be TRBD1 (5 bases). Trimming removed 6 bases at V and 3 bases at J, with 16 bases between. This CDR3 has 15 residues. The germline gives CDR1 MNHNY, CDR2 SVGAGI (reference sequence).

Only one count was recorded for this clone. The chain combines TRBV18 with TRBJ2-7; 9 positions agree with TRBD2. V was clipped by 1 base and J by 2 bases; unmatched bases: 9. This CDR3 spans 17 amino acids. The germline gives CDR1 KGHSH, CDR2 LQKENI. The CDR3: CASSPQTARGGPYEQYF. CDR3 bases: TGTGCCAGCTCACCACAAACCGCGCGGGGGGGCCCCTACGAGCAGTACTTC.

The chain is built from TRBV30 and TRBJ1-6, with unresolved D. V was cut by 3 bases and J by 11 bases, with 17 bases left in between. CDR3 length equals 14 residues. The germline V gene has CDR1 GTSNPN and CDR2 SVGIG (reference sequence). The CDR3 sequence: CAWRLAQAGPPLHF. The CDR3 coding sequence is TGTGCCTGGAGGTTGGCTCAGGCCGGCCCACCCCTCCACTTT.

The chain couples TRBV18 to TRBJ2-1; TRBD2 agrees at 8 bases. The CDR3 spans 14 residues. V was clipped by 1 base and J by 7 bases; unmatched bases: 3. The germline CDR1 and CDR2 sequences are KGHSH and LQKENI. As DNA, the CDR3 is TGTGCCAGCTCACCACAGCGGGAGATTAATGAGCAGTTCTTC. Its translation is CASSPQREINEQFF.

The rearrangement uses TRBV7-9 and TRBJ2-1, with 8 bases aligning to TRBD1. The CDR3 has 13 residues. Per the germline V gene, CDR1 is SEHNR and CDR2 is FQNEAQ (reference sequence). The J segment lost 5 bases and the V segment lost 5 bases, leaving 2 bases of the junction unmatched. The CDR3 loop is CASSPTGDNEQFF. The CDR3, as DNA: TGTGCCAGCAGCCCGACAGGGGACAATGAGCAGTTCTTC.

The chain is built from TRBV10-1 and TRBJ2-1, with 9 bases fitting TRBD2. Germline V gene lookup returns CDR1 WNHNN and CDR2 SYGVQD (reference sequence). The CDR3 has 15 residues. V lost 11 bases to trimming and J lost 7 bases; unmatched junction nucleotides: 15. The CDR3 here is CARTTGTSSKNEQFF. The CDR3 nucleotides are TGCGCCCGAACAACCGGGACTAGCAGCAAAAATGAGCAGTTCTTC.

The count of this clone is one. The gene calls are TRBV5-5 and TRBJ1-2; a possible D gene is TRBD1 (6 bases). CDR1 SGHKS and CDR2 YYEKEE come from the germline V gene (reference sequence). This CDR3 has 14 amino acids. With 6 bases removed from V and 6 bases from J, the gap between germline ends came to 18 bases. The CDR3: CASKVTGTSDGYTF. DNA of the CDR3: TGTGCCAGCAAAGTGACCGGGACATCTGATGGCTACACCTTC.

The rearrangement uses TRBV27 and TRBJ2-2; D is unclear. CDR1 is MNHEY and CDR2 is SMNVEV in the germline V gene (reference sequence). Trimming took off 6 bases at V and 0 bases at J, with 11 bases between the two ends. This CDR3 is built from 15 residues. CDR3 nucleotides: TGTGCCAGCAGCCCCCTGTATACGAACACCGGGGAGCTGTTTTTT. Amino acid sequence: CASSPLYTNTGELFF.

This clone was observed once. The J gene is TRBJ2-5, the V gene TRBV7-2; TRBD1 might be the D (6 bases). The CDR3 is 15 residues long. The germline CDR1 and CDR2 sequences are SGHTA and FQGNSA. V was clipped by 2 bases and J by 4 bases, with 14 bases between them. DNA of the CDR3: TGTGCCAGCAGCTTATCCCCACAGGGTCGAGAGACCCAGTACTTC. This translates into CASSLSPQGRETQYF. Combining the CDR3 with reference TRBV7-2 and TRBJ2-5 gives the whole variable domain GAGVSQSPSNKVTEKGKDVELRCDPISGHTALYWYRQSLGQGLEFLIYFQGNSAPDKSGLPSDRFSAERTGGSVSTLTIQRTQQEDSAVYLCASSLSPQGRETQYFGPGTRLLVL.

This chain joins TRBV2 and TRBJ2-3; 13 nucleotides match TRBD2. V lost 6 bases, J lost 4 bases, and 4 bases stayed unmatched. Per the germline V gene, CDR1 is SNHLY and CDR2 is FYNNEI. This CDR3 comprises 15 residues. The CDR3 is CASRLGLAGSDTQYF. The CDR3, as DNA: TGTGCCAGCAGGTTGGGACTAGCGGGGTCAGATACGCAGTATTTT.

This clone was detected only once. The chain recombines TRBV6-5 with TRBJ1-1; 7 bases map to TRBD1. Germline V lookup: CDR1 MNHEY, CDR2 SVGAGI. The CDR3 has 14 residues. V was clipped by 5 bases and J by 5 bases; unmatched bases: 8. This CDR3 reads CASSPQGGRTEAFF. CDR3 coding DNA: TGTGCCAGCAGTCCCCAGGGGGGAAGGACTGAAGCTTTCTTT.

This chain links TRBV12-3 or TRBV12-4 with TRBJ2-1; TRBD2 is a possible D gene (5 bases). V was trimmed by 0 bases and J by 10 bases, leaving 10 bases between them. The CDR3 is 13 residues long. DNA for the CDR3: TGTGCCAGCAGTTTAGCGGGAGCGCGGGAGCAGTTCTTC. Translation: CASSLAGAREQFF.

This chain uses TRBV12-3 or TRBV12-4 with TRBJ1-1, with D perhaps TRBD1 (6 bases). The CDR3 consists of 12 residues. The V end lost 6 bases, the J end lost 10 bases, and 15 bases lay between the germline ends. This CDR3 is CASRSGGLGAFF. The CDR3 bases are TGTGCCAGCAGGAGCGGGGGGCTTGGAGCTTTCTTT.

This rearrangement joins TRBV29-1 to TRBJ1-2; D is ambiguous. V was clipped by 4 bases and J by 4 bases, with 7 bases between them. The CDR3 sequence is 11 residues long. Germline values: CDR1 SQVTM, CDR2 ANQGSEA. The CDR3 coding sequence is TGCAGCGTTGGTGACTTCTATGGCTACACCTTC. It translates to CSVGDFYGYTF.

CDR3 bases: TGTGCCAGCAGCCAGGGACAGGGGAGTTCTAGTCTTCAGTACTTC. Translated, it gives CASSQGQGSSSLQYF. V is TRBV5-4 and J is TRBJ2-4; 10 bases fit TRBD1. The CDR3 consists of 15 residues. Germline CDR1 is SGHNT and CDR2 is YYREEE (reference sequence). V trimming: 4 bases; J trimming: 11 bases; junction bases outside the gene matches: 12.

This clone was counted a single time. At one end, the junction sequence differs from germline, possibly due to a read error. The V and J genes are TRBV20-1 and TRBJ1-2; unclear D gene. The germline gives CDR1 DFQATT, CDR2 SNEGSKA (reference sequence). The CDR3 covers 10 residues. CDR3 bases: TGCAGTGCGAGAGACGATGGCTACACCTTC. It specifies CSARDDGYTF.

V is TRBV7-9 and J is TRBJ1-1; 7 bases line up with TRBD1. Germline V gene lookup returns CDR1 SEHNR and CDR2 FQNEAQ (reference sequence). Unmatched junction bases numbered 16, after V lost 3 bases and J lost 0 bases. The CDR3 totals 19 residues. The CDR3 DNA reads as TGTGCCAGCAGCTTCATATTGCAGGGGGTTTTGCTCATGAACACTGAAGCTTTCTTT. This encodes CASSFILQGVLLMNTEAFF.